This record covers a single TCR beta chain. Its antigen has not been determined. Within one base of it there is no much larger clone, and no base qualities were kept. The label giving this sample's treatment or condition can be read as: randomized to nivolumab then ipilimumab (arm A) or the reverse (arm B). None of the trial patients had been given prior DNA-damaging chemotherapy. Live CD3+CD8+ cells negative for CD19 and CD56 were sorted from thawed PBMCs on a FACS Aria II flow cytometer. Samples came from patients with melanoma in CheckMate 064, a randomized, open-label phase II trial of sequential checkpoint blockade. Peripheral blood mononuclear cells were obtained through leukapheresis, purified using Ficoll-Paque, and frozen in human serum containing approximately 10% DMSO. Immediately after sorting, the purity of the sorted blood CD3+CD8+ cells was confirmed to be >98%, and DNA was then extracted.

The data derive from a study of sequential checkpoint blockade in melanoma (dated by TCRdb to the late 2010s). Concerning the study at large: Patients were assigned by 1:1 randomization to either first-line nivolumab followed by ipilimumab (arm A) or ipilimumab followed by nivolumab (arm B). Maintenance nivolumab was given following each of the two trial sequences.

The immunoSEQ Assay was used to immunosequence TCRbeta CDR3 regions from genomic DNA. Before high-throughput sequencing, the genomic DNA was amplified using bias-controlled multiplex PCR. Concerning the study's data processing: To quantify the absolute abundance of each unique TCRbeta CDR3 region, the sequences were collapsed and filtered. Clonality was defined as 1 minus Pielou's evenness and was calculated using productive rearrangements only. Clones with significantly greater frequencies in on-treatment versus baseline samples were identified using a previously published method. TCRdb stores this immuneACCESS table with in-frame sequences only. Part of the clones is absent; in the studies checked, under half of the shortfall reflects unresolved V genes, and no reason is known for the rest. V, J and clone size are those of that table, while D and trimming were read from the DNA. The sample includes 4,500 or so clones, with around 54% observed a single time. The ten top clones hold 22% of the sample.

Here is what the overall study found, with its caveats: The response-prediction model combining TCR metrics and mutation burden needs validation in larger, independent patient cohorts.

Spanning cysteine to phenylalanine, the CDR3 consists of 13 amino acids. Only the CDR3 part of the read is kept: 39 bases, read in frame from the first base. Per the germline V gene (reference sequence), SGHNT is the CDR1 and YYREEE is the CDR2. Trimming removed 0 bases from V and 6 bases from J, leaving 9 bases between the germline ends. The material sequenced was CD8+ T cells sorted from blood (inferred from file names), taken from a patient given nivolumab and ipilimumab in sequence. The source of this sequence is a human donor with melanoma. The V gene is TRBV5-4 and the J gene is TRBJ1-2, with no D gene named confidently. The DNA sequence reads TGTGCCAGCAGCTTGGCCGGTACGGATGGCTACACCTTC. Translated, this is CASSLAGTDGYTF.